The entry below describes one TCR beta chain. The data originate from a study of CD8+ T cells in alopecia areata. Study context: Percent of scalp involved defined treated patients' severity scores.

RNA, once extracted, was reverse transcribed into cDNA for use as the sequencing template. The protocol was immunoSEQ multiplex PCR, while the TCRdb copy is restricted to in-frame clones and leaves out a portion. The sample yields 120,000 to 150,000 clones, roughly four fifths seen once. CDR1 MNHEY and CDR2 SMNVEV come from the germline V gene (reference sequence). Trimming removed 2 bases at V and 9 bases at J, with 14 bases between. CDR3 length: 13 amino acids. Treatment here: oral pan-JAK inhibitor, 5-10 mg twice daily. This TCR derives from a human donor with alopecia areata. The sample here was CD8+ T cells sorted from blood, taken at week 4, from a patient treated with tofacitinib. The genes are TRBV27 and TRBJ2-7; D may be TRBD1 or TRBD2 (5 bases each). As DNA, the CDR3 is TGTGCCAGCAGTTTAGGGACGAACACAGGGCAGTACTTC. This encodes CASSLGTNTGQYF.